A selection of T cell receptor beta chains follows, all from one sample in a study of identical twins. TCRdb passed the 5' RACE reads through MiXCR, listing each CDR3 protein once. The sample records some 190,000 distinct CDR3 sequences, 15% to 20% being singletons. These data are also associated with another study on T cells expressing NK-cell markers.

Material for sequencing was CD8+ T cells sorted from blood. These receptors all come from a young woman in good health. Both conserved end residues are part of each CDR3. Fields, in order: D gene, clone size, V gene, J gene, CDR3 DNA, CDR3 protein. A D gene is named only where the DNA matches it firmly. Only part of the rows carry a size: once, few, many, or a class if the clone is expanded.

>TRBD2|few|TRBV10-3|TRBJ2-5
TGTGCCATCAGTGAGAACGGACTAGCGGGAGAGTGGGAGACCCAGTACTTC
CAISENGLAGEWETQYF
>NA|few|TRBV5-6|TRBJ2-2
TGTGCCAGCAGCCTTTACATCGTCACCGGGGAGCTGTTTTTT
CASSLYIVTGELFF
>TRBD2|NA|TRBV7-6|TRBJ2-1
TGTGCCAGCAGCTTTAGGACTAGCGGGAACAATGAGCAGTTCTTC
CASSFRTSGNNEQFF
>NA|few|TRBV9|TRBJ2-7
TGTGCCAGCAGCGCTTGGGGGAGTACCTACGAGCAGTACTTC
CASSAWGSTYEQYF
>TRBD2|NA|TRBV7-8|TRBJ2-3
TGTGCCAGCAGCTTGTTGCGGGAGAGTTGGGATACGCAGTATTTT
CASSLLRESWDTQYF
>NA|NA|TRBV3-1|TRBJ2-1
TGTGCCAGCAGCCATAGTTTGGACAATGAGCAGTTCTTC
CASSHSLDNEQFF
>TRBD1|few|TRBV3-1|TRBJ1-2
TGTGCCAGCAGCCGCCCAGGGGGCGTTAATCCCCCGGGAGGCTACACCTTC
CASSRPGGVNPPGGYTF
>TRBD1|few|TRBV7-9|TRBJ2-7
TGTGCCAGCAAACATCCGGGACAGGGCCCCTACGAGCAGTACTTC
CASKHPGQGPYEQYF
>NA|once|TRBV4-3|TRBJ2-4
TGCGCCAGCAGCCCGTTTCTCAATCCCGGGGGAGAAAACATTCAGTACTTC
CASSPFLNPGGENIQYF
>NA|NA|TRBV20-1|TRBJ1-1
TGCAGTGCTAGAGTGCAGGGAGTCCCCACTGAAGCTTTCTTT
CSARVQGVPTEAFF
>NA|few|TRBV12-3/TRBV12-4|TRBJ1-1
TGTGCCAGCAGTCAGGGGAAGACTGAAGCTTTCTTT
CASSQGKTEAFF
>TRBD2|few|TRBV6-2/TRBV6-3|TRBJ2-1
TGTGCCAGCAGTTACCTAGCGGGAGGGCCCCAGGAGCAGTTCTTC
CASSYLAGGPQEQFF
>NA|few|TRBV7-9|TRBJ1-1
TGTGCCAGCAGCTCCTCGCGCTCCGACAGGAACACTGAAGCTTTCTTT
CASSSSRSDRNTEAFF
>TRBD1|NA|TRBV7-2|TRBJ2-7
TGTGCCAGCAGCGTCCGGGACAGGGACCTAGCATACGAGCAGTACTTC
CASSVRDRDLAYEQYF
>NA|NA|TRBV20-1|TRBJ2-6
TGCAGTGCCAGAAGTCCATCCTCTGGGGCCAACGTCCTGACTTTC
CSARSPSSGANVLTF
>NA|NA|TRBV9|TRBJ2-1
TGTGCCAGCAGCGTAGGTGATGGTGAGGAGCAGTTCTTC
CASSVGDGEEQFF
>NA|NA|TRBV7-9|TRBJ1-5
TGTGCCAGCAGCTTAGACAGGGTCGATCAGCCCCAGCATTTT
CASSLDRVDQPQHF
>TRBD1|NA|TRBV6-1|TRBJ2-7
TGTGCCAGCAGTCCGAATTTGGGACAGTACAGCGAGCAGTGCTTC
CASSPNLGQYSEQCF
>NA|few|TRBV3-1|TRBJ1-5
TGTGCCAGCAGCCAGGGGGGCGTTCGTCAGCCCCAGCATTTT
CASSQGGVRQPQHF
>NA|once|TRBV24-1|TRBJ1-5
TGTGCCACCAGTGCTTGGGGGAATCAGCCCCAGCATTTT
CATSAWGNQPQHF
>TRBD1|NA|TRBV12-3/TRBV12-4|TRBJ2-5
TGTGCCAGCAGTCGACAGGGGGCCGGGGAGACCCAGTACTTC
CASSRQGAGETQYF
>NA|NA|TRBV7-2|TRBJ1-3
TGTGCCAGCAGCTTAACGGGGACTGGAAACACCATATATTTT
CASSLTGTGNTIYF
>NA|few|TRBV3-1|TRBJ2-1
TGTGCCAGCAGCCAAGGAAATAGGGACAATGAGCAGTTCTTC
CASSQGNRDNEQFF
>NA|few|TRBV6-5|TRBJ2-1
TGTGCCAGCAGTTACTCGAGGCAGCCTCTCAGGGTCTCCTACAATGAGCAGTTCTTC
CASSYSRQPLRVSYNEQFF
>NA|NA|TRBV4-2|TRBJ2-7
TGTGCCAGCAGCCAAGGACTAGTTAGGAGCTCCTACGAGCAGTACTTC
CASSQGLVRSSYEQYF
>TRBD2|many|TRBV6-1|TRBJ2-7
TGTGCCAGCAGTCCAACTAGCGGGGGTTACGAGCAGTACTTC
CASSPTSGGYEQYF
>NA|few|TRBV7-9|TRBJ2-3
TGTGCCAGCAGCTCGACTGGTGGCAGAGGCACAGATACGCAGTATTTT
CASSSTGGRGTDTQYF
>TRBD2|NA|TRBV11-2|TRBJ2-3
TGTGCCAGCAGTCACGGGACTAGCGGGAGAGAGTCTAGCACAGATACGCAGTATTTT
CASSHGTSGRESSTDTQYF
>NA|few|TRBV6-2/TRBV6-3|TRBJ1-1
TGTGCCAGCAGTTACCGTTGGGGTTCCACTGAAGCTTTCTTT
CASSYRWGSTEAFF
>NA|NA|TRBV7-2|TRBJ2-3
TGTGCCAGCAGCTTAGTGTCCTGGGGGACCACAGATACGCAGTATTTT
CASSLVSWGTTDTQYF
>TRBD2|NA|TRBV27|TRBJ2-1
TGTGCCAGCAGTTTTACTAGCGGGAGCAATGAGCAGTTCTTC
CASSFTSGSNEQFF
>TRBD2|few|TRBV9|TRBJ2-1
TGTGCCAGCAGCCCCTCTAGCGGGAGGAATGAGCAGTTCTTC
CASSPSSGRNEQFF